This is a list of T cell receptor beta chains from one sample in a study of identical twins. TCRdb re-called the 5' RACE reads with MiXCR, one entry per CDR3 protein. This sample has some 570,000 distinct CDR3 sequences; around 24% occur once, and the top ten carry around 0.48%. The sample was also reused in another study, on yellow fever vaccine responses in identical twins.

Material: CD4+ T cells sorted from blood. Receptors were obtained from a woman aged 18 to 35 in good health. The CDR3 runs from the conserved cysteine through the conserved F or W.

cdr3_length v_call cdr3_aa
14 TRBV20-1 CSAKSGRGAYEQYF
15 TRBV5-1 CASSWGLAGNNEQFF
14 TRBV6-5 CASSYAGARNEQFF
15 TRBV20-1 CSADRSATEQETQYF
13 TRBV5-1 CASKGTLGETQYF
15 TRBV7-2 CASSTRMGGTGELFF
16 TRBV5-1 CASNLWGNYPTDTQYF
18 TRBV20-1 CSARKLAGEAPNTGELFF
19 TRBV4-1 CASSQVALLTIDRDNEQFF
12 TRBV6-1 CASSGTYYEQYF
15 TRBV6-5 CASSYNGITKNIQYF
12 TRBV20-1 CSARETGGEQYF
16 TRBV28 CASRKITGTGSYGYTF
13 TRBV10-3 CAITFRPTGELFF
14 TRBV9 CASSVGAGEETQYF
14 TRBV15 CATSREAANYGYTF
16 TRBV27 CASSSGRFFPYNEQFF
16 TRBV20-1 CSARDRPSVYTDTQYF
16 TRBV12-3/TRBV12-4 CASSLNGPITGNEQFF
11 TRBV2 CASSVSSPLHF
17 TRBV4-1 CASSQEAGRANTGELFF
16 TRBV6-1 CASSVFWLTGANVLTF
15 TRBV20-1 CSAFMEGRLLSEQFF
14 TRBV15 CATSREQGRGELFF
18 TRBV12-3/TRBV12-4 CASSLGGLAGGSIDEQFF
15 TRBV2 CASSQTSGRSYEQYF
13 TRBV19 CATQGVPQETQYF
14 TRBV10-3 CAIGVGQQLTEAFF
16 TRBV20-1 CSASRRGTSYLYEQYF
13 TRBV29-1 CSVEDRGSYEQYF
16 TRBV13 CASSLVADRGDPEQYF
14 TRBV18 CASSPPPPSYEQYF
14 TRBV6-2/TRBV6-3 CASRIQGSYNEQFF
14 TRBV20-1 CSASLFANTGELFF
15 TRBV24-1 CATSKGNSFTDTQYF
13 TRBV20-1 CSARGQKRETQYF
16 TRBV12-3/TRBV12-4 CASSFLPGLSYNEQFF
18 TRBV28 CASSSNVDRTGEGNVLTF
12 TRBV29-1 CSVERGGTEAFF
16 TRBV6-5 CASSYSLAGLKNIQYF
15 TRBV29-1 CSVVGIAGELDTQYF
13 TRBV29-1 CSVEDRINYGYTF